Listed below are T cell receptor beta chains from one sample, sequenced in a study of prognosis after radiotherapy for stage I lung cancer. A single record per CDR3 protein comes from TCRdb applying MiXCR to the multiplex PCR reads. Among 30,000 to 40,000 distinct CDR3 sequences listed, around a third were seen once. The sequencing here drew on PBMCs, taken before or after stereotactic body radiation therapy (not recorded which). These receptors originate from a donor over 45 with non-small cell lung cancer. The CDR3 runs from the conserved cysteine through the conserved F or W. The order of the fields is J gene, clone size, D gene, V gene, CDR3 DNA, CDR3 protein. D genes are given only for firm matches. A clone size is listed for some rows: how often the clone was seen (once, few, many), or a class if it is expanded.

TRBJ2-1 | many | TRBD1 | TRBV7-9 | TGTGCCAGCAGCTCCACCGGGACAGGAATTTACAATGAGCAGTTCTTC | CASSSTGTGIYNEQFF
TRBJ1-1 | many | TRBD1 | TRBV18 | TGTGCCAGCTCACTAAACAGGGGCCCTCCTCCGATGAACACTGAAGCTTTCTTT | CASSLNRGPPPMNTEAFF
TRBJ2-7 | many | TRBD2 | TRBV28 | TGTGCCAGCAGCTTCCTAGCGGGGAGCTCCTACGAGCAGTACTTC | CASSFLAGSSYEQYF
TRBJ2-7 | . | TRBD2 | TRBV7-2 | TGTGCCAGCAGCACGGGGGGGGTTGCCTACGAGCAGTACTTC | CASSTGGVAYEQYF
TRBJ1-2 | many | . | TRBV20-1 | TGCAGCTTGCCCCAGGACAGCCATAACTATGGCTACACCTTC | CSLPQDSHNYGYTF
TRBJ2-3 | . | . | TRBV20-1 | TGCAGTGCGAACAGGGCAGATACGCAGTATTTT | CSANRADTQYF
TRBJ1-6 | . | TRBD1 | TRBV12-3/TRBV12-4 | TGTGCCAGCAGCAGGACAGGGCATGAAGGTTCACCCCTCCACTTT | CASSRTGHEGSPLHF
TRBJ2-5 | many | TRBD2 | TRBV11-2 | TGTGCCAGCAGCTCCCTAGCGGGGGGCCAGTCCCAGTACTTC | CASSSLAGGQSQYF
TRBJ1-1 | . | . | TRBV25-1 | TGTGCCAGCAGTGAATATAGGGCCACTGAAGCTTTCTTT | CASSEYRATEAFF
TRBJ2-5 | many | . | TRBV11-2 | TGTGCCAGCAGCTTAAGTGGGGGCAGGGAGACCCAGTACTTC | CASSLSGGRETQYF
TRBJ2-7 | . | TRBD1 | TRBV20-1 | TGCAGTGCCAGGACAGGGAGAGGCGAGCAGTACTTC | CSARTGRGEQYF
TRBJ2-7 | . | . | TRBV7-2 | TGTGCCAGCAGCTTAGGACTTTGGGGCTACGAGCAGTACTTC | CASSLGLWGYEQYF
TRBJ2-1 | few | . | TRBV29-1 | TGCAGCGTTCTGAAGCAGGGTGGGTCCTGCAATGAGCAGTTCTTC | CSVLKQGGSCNEQFF
TRBJ1-4 | many | . | TRBV12-5 | TGTGCTAGTGGTGTGGTGCGGTCAAATGAAAAACTGTTTTTT | CASGVVRSNEKLFF
TRBJ1-5 | many | . | TRBV6-2/TRBV6-3 | TGTGCCAGCAGTTACCCCCCAAAGGACTACGGGGGGGATCAGCCCCAGCATTTT | CASSYPPKDYGGDQPQHF
TRBJ1-1 | . | . | TRBV6-1 | TGTGCCAGCAAAAAAACAGTTGAGGATGAAGCTTTCTTT | CASKKTVEDEAFF
TRBJ2-3 | . | TRBD2 | TRBV20-1 | TGCAGTGCCAGGGGACTAGCGGGAGTTTATGATACGCAGTATTTT | CSARGLAGVYDTQYF
TRBJ2-5 | many | TRBD2 | TRBV4-2 | TGTGCCAGCAGCCAAGAGGGGGGGGGGACCCAGTACTTC | CASSQEGGGTQYF
TRBJ2-3 | many | TRBD1 | TRBV3-1 | TGTGCCAGCAGCCCCAGACGGGACAGCCTAAGCACAGATACGCAGTATTTT | CASSPRRDSLSTDTQYF
TRBJ2-7 | many | . | TRBV7-2 | TGTGCCAGCAGCTTAGGGCCAGGGACCTACGAGCAGTACTTC | CASSLGPGTYEQYF
TRBJ2-7 | many | TRBD1 | TRBV20-1 | TGCAGTGCTAGAGGAACCGACAGGGCCTCCTACGAGCAGTACTTC | CSARGTDRASYEQYF
TRBJ1-3 | many | . | TRBV20-1 | TGCAGTGCTAGAGGGTTGGGTCGCGGAAACACCATATATTTT | CSARGLGRGNTIYF
TRBJ1-1 | many | . | TRBV5-5 | TGTGCCAGCAGCACCCGCCAGGGATGGAACACTGAAGCTTTCTTT | CASSTRQGWNTEAFF
TRBJ2-1 | . | TRBD2 | TRBV5-1 | TGCGCCAGCTCCCTAGCGGGAGAATCGTACAATGAGCAGTTCTTC | CASSLAGESYNEQFF
TRBJ2-7 | many | . | TRBV28 | TGTGCCAGCAGTTCCCTTGAGGGCTCCTACGAGCAGTACTTC | CASSSLEGSYEQYF
TRBJ2-1 | . | . | TRBV28 | TGTGCCAGCAGTTTCCGGGCCAGAAATCAAGAGCAGTTCTTC | CASSFRARNQEQFF
TRBJ1-2 | many | TRBD1 | TRBV9 | TGTGCCAGCAGCCCCAGGGGGCAGGACTATGGCTACACCTTC | CASSPRGQDYGYTF
TRBJ1-2 | many | . | TRBV7-9 | TGTGCCAGCAGCTTGGACAGTTCTGGCTACACCTTC | CASSLDSSGYTF
TRBJ1-6 | many | TRBD1 | TRBV5-4 | TGTGCCAGCAGCCAGGACAGGGTTGGATCACCCCTCCACTTT | CASSQDRVGSPLHF
TRBJ2-5 | . | . | TRBV9 | TGTGCCAGCAGTGTTTCAGGGATTGAGGAGACCCAGTACTTC | CASSVSGIEETQYF
TRBJ1-1 | many | . | TRBV5-5 | TGTGCCAGCAGCTTGGTCGTCAGAATGAACACTGAAGCTTTCTTT | CASSLVVRMNTEAFF
TRBJ1-1 | many | TRBD1 | TRBV5-1 | TGCGCCAGCAGCTCAGGGGGGGGCGGCACTGAAGCTTTCTTT | CASSSGGGGTEAFF
TRBJ2-7 | . | . | TRBV6-1 | TGTGCCAGCAGAGGGGGGTCAGTCTACGAGCAGTACTTC | CASRGGSVYEQYF
TRBJ1-1 | many | . | TRBV7-8 | TGTGCCAGCAGCTTACGGGCGGGCGAGACTGAAGCTTTCTTT | CASSLRAGETEAFF
TRBJ2-1 | many | TRBD2 | TRBV3-1 | TGTGCCAGCAGCCAGGCGCCGGGACTAGCGGGCTACAATGAGCAGTTCTTC | CASSQAPGLAGYNEQFF
TRBJ2-7 | many | TRBD1 | TRBV7-9 | TGTGCCAGCAGCTTCCGGGGACAGGGACATCAGTACTTC | CASSFRGQGHQYF
TRBJ2-3 | many | . | TRBV3-1 | TGTGCCAGCAGCCAAGATATTAGCACAGATACGCAGTATTTT | CASSQDISTDTQYF
TRBJ2-2 | . | TRBD2 | TRBV6-2/TRBV6-3 | TGTGCTAGCAGCACCCTGCGGGGGGGCTACACCGGGGAGCTGTTTTTT | CASSTLRGGYTGELFF
TRBJ1-3 | many | TRBD1 | TRBV11-3 | TGTGCCAGCAGCTTAGATCAGGGGGTCTCTGGAAACACCATATATTTT | CASSLDQGVSGNTIYF
TRBJ2-7 | . | . | TRBV12-3/TRBV12-4 | TGTGCCAGCAGTTTAGTACCCGGCGTGCGGTACTTC | CASSLVPGVRYF
TRBJ1-4 | many | . | TRBV15 | TGTGCCACCAGCAGAGATAGGGGCGCGGCTAATGAAAAACTGTTTTTT | CATSRDRGAANEKLFF
TRBJ2-5 | many | . | TRBV9 | TGTGCCAGCAGCAGAAACCGGGACATCGACATAGAGACCCAGTACTTC | CASSRNRDIDIETQYF
TRBJ2-7 | many | . | TRBV19 | TGTGCCAGTAGTATAGGGGACGGCTACGAGCAGTACTTC | CASSIGDGYEQYF
TRBJ2-2 | many | . | TRBV7-2 | TGTGCCAGCAGCTTCTCTGCCCTGAACACCGGGGAGCTGTTTTTT | CASSFSALNTGELFF
TRBJ2-1 | once | . | TRBV5-1 | TGCGCCAGCAGCATGAGACAGTCCTACAATGAGCAGTTCTTC | CASSMRQSYNEQFF
TRBJ1-3 | . | . | TRBV4-3 | TGCGCCAGCAGCTACGCCCCCACCGGCTCTGGAAACACCATATATTTT | CASSYAPTGSGNTIYF
TRBJ2-3 | many | TRBD1 | TRBV12-3/TRBV12-4 | TGTGCCAGCAGTCCCGCAGGGGGCGGCACAGATACGCAGTATTTT | CASSPAGGGTDTQYF
TRBJ1-1 | many | . | TRBV6-1 | TGTGCCAGCAGGGCCCCGGGGAGGGGGAACACTGAAGCTTTCTTT | CASRAPGRGNTEAFF
TRBJ2-3 | many | . | TRBV2 | TGTGCCAGCAGTGATTCAGTTCTAAGGGGAGATACGCAGTATTTT | CASSDSVLRGDTQYF
TRBJ2-7 | many | TRBD1 | TRBV20-1 | TGCAGTGCTAACCGACAGGGAAGTTTAGACGAGCAGTACTTC | CSANRQGSLDEQYF
TRBJ2-7 | . | . | TRBV6-1 | TGTGCCAGCAGCCGCGACAGGACTATCACCTACGAGCAGTACTTC | CASSRDRTITYEQYF
TRBJ2-2 | many | TRBD1 | TRBV11-2 | TGTGCCAGCAGCCCCCGGTCCACATTACAGGGGACAGGCAACACCGGGGAGCTGTTTTTT | CASSPRSTLQGTGNTGELFF
TRBJ1-2 | many | . | TRBV7-2 | TGTGCCAGCAGCCTAAGCGGGGGCGCAGGGTATGGCTACACCTTC | CASSLSGGAGYGYTF
TRBJ2-1 | many | . | TRBV6-1 | TGTGCCAGCAGCCCCAGGACTAACTACAATGAGCAGTTCTTC | CASSPRTNYNEQFF
TRBJ2-2 | few | . | TRBV11-3 | TGTGCCAGCAGCTTAGATCTGTGGGGGGAGTCGGCCGGGGAGCTGTTTTTT | CASSLDLWGESAGELFF
TRBJ1-1 | many | . | TRBV7-3 | TGTGCCAGCAGCCCAGGCGCAGGGACTGAAGCTTTCTTT | CASSPGAGTEAFF
TRBJ1-3 | . | . | TRBV12-5 | TGTGCTAGTGCCGGGACAAGCTCTGGAAACACCATATATTTT | CASAGTSSGNTIYF
TRBJ1-6 | medium-sized | . | TRBV6-1 | TGTGCCAGCACTGCTTTTATTAATTCACCCCTCCACTTT | CASTAFINSPLHF
TRBJ1-5 | many | . | TRBV19 | TGTGCCAGTTCGACCACCGGGCAGAGAAGCAATCAGCCCCAGCATTTT | CASSTTGQRSNQPQHF
TRBJ1-5 | . | . | TRBV2 | TGTGCCAGCACCGACGGGGGGGGGCCCCAGCATTTT | CASTDGGGPQHF